The present entry profiles one T cell receptor beta chain with its context. What this receptor recognizes is not known. No base-level quality is on record; no much larger clone is a single base apart. This entry belongs to a study of post-analysis software for immune sequencing data (dated by TCRdb to between 2014 and 2016). Regarding the complete study: Recorded disease courses included relapsing-remitting, secondary progressive and progressive-relapsing multiple sclerosis, with some patients lacking subtype annotation. A subset of samples was prepared in parallel using single-end sample barcoding, then pooled and co-amplified after Illumina adapter ligation. Patient repertoires were compared against roughly 12 previously published healthy control repertoires from donors aged 6 to 25 years. General study outcomes and caveats: Patients showed significantly higher frequencies than controls for about 5 TRBV segments, among them TRBV5-6, TRBV5-1 and TRBV20-1. When samples were clustered directly using the F measure, samples prepared in the same batch co-clustered strongly, which prompted a batch-effect correction. Compared with controls, multiple sclerosis patients had significantly lower normalized Chao1 diversity, a finding suggesting substantial peripheral T-cell clonal expansion. The control group was slightly older than the multiple sclerosis patient group.

TCR beta repertoires were profiled from peripheral blood of approximately 13 young patients with multiple sclerosis to demonstrate the VDJtools post-analysis software. Multiple sclerosis patients were children and adolescents aged roughly 6 to 17 years. CDR1 and CDR2 were assigned from the germline V gene (reference sequence) as MNHNY and SVGAGI. Deletion took 2 bases off V and 2 bases off J, with a span of 10 bases between the germline ends. The CDR3 starts with the cysteine, ends with the phenylalanine, and has 14 residues. The kept DNA is CDR3 alone, 42 bases in frame from the first base. To prepare the library, PCR was applied. TCRdb lists the instrument as Illumina HiSeq 2500. Unique molecular identifiers were incorporated into TCR beta cDNA libraries to reduce PCR and sequencing biases. About 500,000 cDNA molecules were obtained for every 1 to 10 million input T cells, so each molecule roughly corresponded to one T cell. The patient libraries were prepared and sequenced with the same protocol used for the earlier healthy control dataset. Within a given batch, samples were prepared together, multiplexed and sequenced on the same HiSeq lane. The authors' analysis ran thus. Raw barcoded reads were processed with MIGEC, discarding single-read molecular identifier groups before consensus assembly and CDR3 extraction. Clonotype tables were post-analysed with VDJtools, and diversity was normalized by down-sampling all datasets to the smallest sample size. In repertoire overlap clustering, CDR3 amino acid sequences, but not nucleotide sequences, were matched to correct batch-related cross-sample contamination. TCRdb applied fastp at Q25 and MiXCR to the public reads, then kept only in-frame beta chains. Each entry merges the rows of one CDR3 protein and shows their most common DNA and genes. The V and J calls follow TCRdb's processing rather than the paper's. For this sample the table gives fewer than 850,000 distinct CDR3 sequences, of which approximately 30% were detected only once. The biggest ten clones account for around 0.56% of the sample.

The sequence was collected from a girl between 10 and 17 years old with multiple sclerosis. The chain links TRBV6-6 with TRBJ2-7; TRBD2 is a weak D gene call, 5 bases matching. The sample consisted of blood. The CDR3 reads as follows: CASSYEGRTYEQYF. Here is the DNA: TGTGCCAGCAGTTACGAGGGTAGGACCTACGAGCAGTACTTC.